Below, 15 T cell receptor beta chains from the same sample are listed, as sequenced in a study of blood T cell repertoires in COVID-19. TCRdb's table, derived via immunoSEQ multiplex PCR, lists solely in-frame clones and lacks some. The data hold about 170,000 clones, with 88% observed a single time. The source material was peripheral blood. The receptors shown here come from a man aged 50 to 60 who had recovered from COVID-19.

As for this clone: One end of the junction is discordant with germline, which a read error may explain. The V call is TRBV7-9, the J call TRBJ2-3; 11 bases fit TRBD2. The CDR3 has 15 amino acids. Germline CDR1 is SEHNR and CDR2 is FQNEAQ (reference sequence). This CDR3 is CASSVAGGLTDTQYF. The DNA of the CDR3 is TGTGCCAGCAGCGTAGCGGGAGGGCTCACAGATACGCAGTATTTT.

The chain recombines TRBV3-1 (or the pseudogene TRBV3-2) with TRBJ2-3; tentative D call: TRBD2 (7 bases). The germline gives CDR1 LGHDT, CDR2 YNNKEL (reference sequence). This CDR3 comprises 14 residues. Trimming took off 5 bases at V and 4 bases at J, with 13 bases between the two ends. CDR3 loop: CASSIRGASDTQYF. CDR3 bases: TGTGCCAGCAGCATTCGGGGGGCGTCAGATACGCAGTATTTT.

The rearrangement joins TRBV11-3 to TRBJ2-3; D possibly corresponds to TRBD1 (6 bases). The V and J ends lost 0 bases and 1 base respectively, with 11 bases between them. CDR3 length equals 16 residues. Germline CDR1 is SGHNT and CDR2 is YENEEA. CDR3 region: CASSLDGAGGTDTQYF. The DNA for the CDR3 is TGTGCCAGCAGCTTAGATGGGGCAGGGGGCACAGATACGCAGTATTTT.

This chain links TRBV25-1 with TRBJ2-3; weak D call: TRBD1 (6 bases). V was cut by 3 bases and J by 3 bases, with 7 bases left in between. Germline loops: CDR1 MGHDK, CDR2 SYGVNS. The CDR3 spans 13 residues. CDR3 residues: CASSDQGTDTQYF. Here the CDR3 DNA reads TGTGCCAGCAGTGACCAGGGGACAGATACGCAGTATTTT. Variable domain in full (rest from reference TRBV25-1 and TRBJ2-3): EADIYQTPRYLVIGTGKKITLECSQTMGHDKMYWYQQDPGMELHLIHYSYGVNSTEKGDLSSESTVSRIRTEHFPLTLESARPSHTSQYLCASSDQGTDTQYFGPGTRLTVL.

The CDR3 protein is CASSSLRTGGEQYF. The CDR3 DNA reads as TGTGCCAGCAGTTCCCTAAGGACAGGGGGCGAGCAGTACTTC. V gene TRBV28 combines with J gene TRBJ2-7; 10 bases are shared with TRBD1. J gave up 6 bases and V 4 bases, and 6 bases lay outside the gene matches. Germline CDR1 and CDR2: MDHEN and SYDVKM. The CDR3 extends over 14 amino acids.

The chain has TRBV14 and TRBJ2-1; 7 bases line up with TRBD2. V was pared by 4 bases and J by 1 base, with 4 bases of the junction left unmatched. The CDR3 spans 15 residues. Germline CDR1 is SGHDN and CDR2 is FVKESK. The CDR3 region has the DNA TGTGCCAGCAGCCTCGGGACTACATCCTACAATGAGCAGTTCTTC. It specifies CASSLGTTSYNEQFF.

This chain connects TRBV2 to TRBJ2-4, with 7 positions matching TRBD1. The junction had 11 bases not matched to a gene; V was cut back by 7 bases and J by 5 bases. CDR3 size: 15 residues. Germline loops: CDR1 SNHLY, CDR2 FYNNEI. CDR3 DNA: TGTGCCAGCAAAGTGGGTAGGGGGCCAGAAAACATTCAGTACTTC. Its protein is CASKVGRGPENIQYF.

This chain uses TRBV30 with TRBJ1-1; TRBD1 might be the D (5 bases). The CDR3 covers 17 residues. CDR1 and CDR2 from the germline V gene are GTSNPN and SVGIG (reference sequence). Trimming removed 0 bases from V and 1 base from J, with 18 bases in between. CDR3: CAWSVPVRARRNTEAFF. The CDR3 DNA reads as TGTGCCTGGAGTGTACCGGTCAGGGCGCGCAGGAACACTGAAGCTTTCTTT.

J is TRBJ1-6 and V is TRBV9; 12 positions match TRBD1. Germline values: CDR1 SGDLS, CDR2 YYNGEE. V lost 5 bases to trimming and J lost 7 bases; unmatched junction nucleotides: 10. The CDR3 is made up of 17 amino acids. CDR3 coding DNA: TGTGCCAGCAGAGGTTCCGGGACAGGGGGCGGAAATTCACCCCTCCACTTT. Amino acids: CASRGSGTGGGNSPLHF.

This clone has just one count. This chain joins TRBV10-3 and TRBJ1-3, with D uncertain. CDR3 length: 16 residues. Germline-derived CDR1 and CDR2 are ENHRY and SYGVKD. The ends were cut back, 0 bases at V and 3 bases at J, with 12 bases in the middle. The DNA for the CDR3 is TGTGCCATCAGTGAGTCTCCCCCCGGAGGTGGAAACACCATATATTTT. Translating it yields CAISESPPGGGNTIYF.

This chain uses TRBV27 with TRBJ2-7; 8 bases align to TRBD1. This CDR3 contains 14 residues. The germline V gene has CDR1 MNHEY and CDR2 SMNVEV (reference sequence). The J segment lost 1 base and the V segment lost 6 bases, leaving 5 bases of the junction unmatched. CDR3 loop: CASRDREQSYEQYF. CDR3 DNA sequence: TGTGCCAGCAGGGACAGGGAACAATCCTACGAGCAGTACTTC.

The V and J genes are TRBV28 and TRBJ1-2, with a tentative D call TRBD1 (6 bases). Per germline, CDR1 MDHEN and CDR2 SYDVKM. The V end was cut by 5 bases, the J end by 2 bases, with 9 bases between. CDR3 length: 13 residues. DNA for the CDR3: TGTGCCAGCAGTACAGGGCCAAACTATGGCTACACCTTC. It translates to CASSTGPNYGYTF.

This sequence joins TRBV5-1 and TRBJ2-3, with 8 bases lining up with TRBD2. CDR3 size: 15 residues. Germline assignment: CDR1 SGHRS and CDR2 YFSETQ. V shed 4 bases, J shed 3 bases, and the junction held 7 bases outside the gene matches. The DNA of the CDR3 is TGCGCCAGCAGCAGAGCGGGAGATGGGACAGATACGCAGTATTTT. Its translation: CASSRAGDGTDTQYF.

The chain combines TRBV18 with TRBJ1-2; 7 bases map to TRBD1. The CDR3 loop spans 12 amino acids. With 6 bases clipped from V and 6 bases from J, the junction kept 4 bases outside the gene matches. CDR1 KGHSH and CDR2 LQKENI come from the germline V gene. The CDR3 sequence: CASSGTVDGYTF. In nucleotides, the CDR3 is TGTGCCAGCTCCGGGACAGTTGATGGCTACACCTTC.

This chain connects TRBV4-3 to TRBJ1-4; unclear D gene. The CDR3 loop spans 14 amino acids. Germline V lookup: CDR1 LGHNA, CDR2 YSLEER. The V end was cut by 0 bases, the J end by 8 bases, with 10 bases between. The CDR3 here is CASSQELGREKLFF. The CDR3 DNA reads TGCGCCAGCAGCCAAGAACTAGGGAGGGAAAAACTGTTTTTT.